Described below is a single T cell receptor (beta chain) sequence and its context. Enrollment of patients from Seattle took place during active infection, with longitudinal follow-up. The sample belongs to a study of blood T cell repertoires in COVID-19. On the study more broadly: Acute and convalescent COVID-19 samples came from the United States, Italy and Spain. Nucleic acid was either cDNA or gDNA, and it came from T cells, B-cell-depleted T cells, or PBMCs.

Original data processing: Quantification of nucleated cells was approximated via reference gene primer amplification. The method was immunoSEQ multiplex PCR; TCRdb's version includes in-frame clones alone and lacks a portion of them. V, J and clone size reflect that table, while D and trimming were determined from the DNA. The sample includes around 190,000 clones, roughly 82% of them seen just once. From germline, CDR1 is MNHNS and CDR2 SASEGT. The CDR3 has 14 residues. Trimming removed 3 bases from V and 6 bases from J; junction bases left unmatched: 8. Specimen: peripheral blood. This receptor was identified in an older woman with COVID-19, enrolled during active disease. This chain links TRBV6-1 with TRBJ2-7; 7 bases are shared with TRBD1. CDR3 in DNA: TGTGCCAGCAGTGATCGACAGGGACATGGCGAGCAGTACTTC. Translation gives CASSDRQGHGEQYF.